This T cell receptor (beta chain) was found in a study of cytomegalovirus exposure and HLA in healthy donors. Study-wide points: Another analysis was done later, and it associated around 15,000 TCR beta sequences with HLA alleles at 0.05 false discovery rate. It was shown in a later analysis that HLA-associated TCR beta chains were more clonally expanded than other, equally common chains.

PCR amplification relied on 60 Vbeta primers (plus 13 Jbeta primers). Study processing details: About 11 million shared chains were among the about 80 million unique TCR beta chains that a later analysis counted. TCRdb keeps only in-frame clones here, not all; method: immunoSEQ multiplex PCR. V, J and clone size are taken as reported in that table, and D and trimming were inferred from the DNA itself. Of 80,000 to 95,000 clones in the sample, 60% to 80% are singletons; the top ten hold 6%. The J segment lost 2 bases and the V segment lost 0 bases, leaving 2 bases of the junction unmatched. This CDR3 region has 14 residues. Germline CDR1 is SGHRS and CDR2 is YFSETQ. On this clone itself: The antigen is undetermined.

V gene TRBV5-1 combines with J gene TRBJ2-7, with 7 bases that match TRBD1. The receptor was derived from a female donor in good health and CMV-seronegative. Sequencing was carried out using PBMCs. CDR3 region: CASSLAGTAYEQYF. For the CDR3, the DNA is TGCGCCAGCAGCTTGGCCGGGACAGCCTACGAGCAGTACTTC.